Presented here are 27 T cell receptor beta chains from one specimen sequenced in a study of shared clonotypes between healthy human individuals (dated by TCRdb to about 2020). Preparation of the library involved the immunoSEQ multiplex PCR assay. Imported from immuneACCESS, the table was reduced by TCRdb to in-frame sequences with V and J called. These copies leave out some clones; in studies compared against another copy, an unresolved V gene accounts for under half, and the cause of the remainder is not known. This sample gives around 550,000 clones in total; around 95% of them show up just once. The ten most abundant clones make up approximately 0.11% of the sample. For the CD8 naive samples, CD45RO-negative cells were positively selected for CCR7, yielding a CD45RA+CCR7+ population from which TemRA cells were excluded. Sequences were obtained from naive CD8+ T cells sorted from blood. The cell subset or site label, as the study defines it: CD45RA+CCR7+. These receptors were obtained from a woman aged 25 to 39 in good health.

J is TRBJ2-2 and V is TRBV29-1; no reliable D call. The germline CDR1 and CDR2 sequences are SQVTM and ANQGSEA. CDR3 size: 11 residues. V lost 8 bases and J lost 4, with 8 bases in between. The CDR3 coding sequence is TGCAGCACCGAGGTCACCGGGGAGCTGTTTTTT. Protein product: CSTEVTGELFF.

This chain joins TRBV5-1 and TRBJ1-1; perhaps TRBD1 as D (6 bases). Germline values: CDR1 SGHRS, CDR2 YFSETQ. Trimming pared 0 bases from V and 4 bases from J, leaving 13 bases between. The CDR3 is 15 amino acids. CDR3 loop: CASSLADGGGTEAFF. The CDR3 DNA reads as TGCGCCAGCAGCTTGGCCGACGGGGGCGGCACTGAAGCTTTCTTT. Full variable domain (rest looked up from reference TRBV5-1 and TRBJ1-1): KAGVTQTPRYLIKTRGQQVTLSCSPISGHRSVSWYQQTPGQGLQFLFEYFSETQRNKGNFPGRFSGRQFSNSRSEMNVSTLELGDSALYLCASSLADGGGTEAFFGQGTRLTVV.

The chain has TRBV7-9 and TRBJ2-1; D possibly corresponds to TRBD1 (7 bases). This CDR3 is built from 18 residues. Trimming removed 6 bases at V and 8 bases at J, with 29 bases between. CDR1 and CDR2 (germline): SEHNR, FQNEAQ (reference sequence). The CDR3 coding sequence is TGTGCCAGCAGTCAACCGGGACAGAAGGGACTGGGGGGCGATGAGCAGTTCTTC. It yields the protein CASSQPGQKGLGGDEQFF.

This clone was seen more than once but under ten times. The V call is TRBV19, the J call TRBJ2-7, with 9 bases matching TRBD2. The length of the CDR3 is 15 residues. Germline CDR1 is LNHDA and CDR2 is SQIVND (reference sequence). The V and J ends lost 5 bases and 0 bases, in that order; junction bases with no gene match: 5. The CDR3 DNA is TGTGCCAGTAGTGCCGGACTAGCGAGCTCCTACGAGCAGTACTTC. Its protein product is CASSAGLASSYEQYF.

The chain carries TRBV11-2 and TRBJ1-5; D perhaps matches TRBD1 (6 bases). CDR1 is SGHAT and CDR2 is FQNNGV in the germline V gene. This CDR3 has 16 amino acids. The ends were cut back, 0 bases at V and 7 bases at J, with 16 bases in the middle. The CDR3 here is CASSLDLGANRQPQHF. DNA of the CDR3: TGTGCCAGCAGCTTAGATCTGGGGGCGAATAGACAGCCCCAGCATTTT.

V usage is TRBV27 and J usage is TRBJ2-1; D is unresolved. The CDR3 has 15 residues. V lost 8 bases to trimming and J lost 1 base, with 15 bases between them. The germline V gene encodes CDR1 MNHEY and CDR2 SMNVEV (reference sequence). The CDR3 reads CASLPHPPSYNEQFF. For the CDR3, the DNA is TGTGCCAGCCTCCCACACCCCCCATCCTACAATGAGCAGTTCTTC.

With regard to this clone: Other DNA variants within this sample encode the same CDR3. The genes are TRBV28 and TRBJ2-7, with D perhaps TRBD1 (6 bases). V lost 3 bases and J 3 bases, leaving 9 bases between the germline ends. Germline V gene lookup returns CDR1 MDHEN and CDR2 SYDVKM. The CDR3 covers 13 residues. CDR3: CASSFGRGYEQYF. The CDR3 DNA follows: TGTGCCAGCAGTTTCGGCAGGGGCTACGAGCAGTACTTC.

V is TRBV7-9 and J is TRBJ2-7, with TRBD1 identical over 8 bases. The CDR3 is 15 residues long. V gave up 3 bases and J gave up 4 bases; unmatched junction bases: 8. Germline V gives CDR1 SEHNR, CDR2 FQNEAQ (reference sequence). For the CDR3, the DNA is TGTGCCAGCAGCTTCCTACCGGGACAGGCGTACGAGCAGTACTTC. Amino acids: CASSFLPGQAYEQYF.

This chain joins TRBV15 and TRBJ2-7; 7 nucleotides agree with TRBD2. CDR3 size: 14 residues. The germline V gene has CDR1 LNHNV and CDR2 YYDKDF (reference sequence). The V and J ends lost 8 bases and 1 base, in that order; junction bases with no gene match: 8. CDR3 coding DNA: TGTGCCACCGGCCTAGCGGTCCATTCCTACGAGCAGTACTTC. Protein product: CATGLAVHSYEQYF.

The CDR3: CSVVAGSNYGYTF. CDR3 in DNA: TGCAGCGTTGTGGCGGGTTCTAACTATGGCTACACCTTC. The chain is built from TRBV29-1 and TRBJ1-2, with D hard to call. Trimming left V 4 bases short and J 0 bases short, with 9 bases between. The CDR3 length is 13 residues. Germline V gives CDR1 SQVTM, CDR2 ANQGSEA.

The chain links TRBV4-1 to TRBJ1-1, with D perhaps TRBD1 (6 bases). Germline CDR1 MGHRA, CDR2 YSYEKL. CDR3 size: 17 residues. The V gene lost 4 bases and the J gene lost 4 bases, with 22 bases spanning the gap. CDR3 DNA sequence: TGCGCCAGCAGCCGCTATGCCTTGGGACACCTGTTCACTGAAGCTTTCTTT. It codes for CASSRYALGHLFTEAFF.

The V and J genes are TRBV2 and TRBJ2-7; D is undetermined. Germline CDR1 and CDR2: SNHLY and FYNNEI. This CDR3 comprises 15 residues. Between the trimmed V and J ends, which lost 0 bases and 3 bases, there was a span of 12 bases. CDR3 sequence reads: CASSEAGNLLYEQYF. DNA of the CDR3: TGTGCCAGCAGTGAAGCGGGCAACCTCCTCTACGAGCAGTACTTC.

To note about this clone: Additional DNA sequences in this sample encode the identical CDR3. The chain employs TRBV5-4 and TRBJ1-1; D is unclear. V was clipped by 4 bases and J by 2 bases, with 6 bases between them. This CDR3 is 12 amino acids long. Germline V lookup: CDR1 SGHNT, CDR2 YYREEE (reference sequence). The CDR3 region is CASSLLNTEAFF. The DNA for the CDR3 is TGTGCCAGCAGCCTTCTCAACACTGAAGCTTTCTTT.

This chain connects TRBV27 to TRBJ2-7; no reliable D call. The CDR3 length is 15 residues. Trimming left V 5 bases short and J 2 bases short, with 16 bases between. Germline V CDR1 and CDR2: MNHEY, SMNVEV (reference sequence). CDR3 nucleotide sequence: TGTGCCAGCAGTCCCGGAGCAAGGCCCCCCTACGAGCAGTACTTC. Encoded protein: CASSPGARPPYEQYF.

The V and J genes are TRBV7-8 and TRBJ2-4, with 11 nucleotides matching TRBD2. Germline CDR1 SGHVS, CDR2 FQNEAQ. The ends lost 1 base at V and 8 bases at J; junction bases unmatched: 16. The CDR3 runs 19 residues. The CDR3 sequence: CASSLGGGIAGGPIDIQYF. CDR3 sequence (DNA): TGTGCCAGCAGCTTAGGAGGGGGGATAGCGGGAGGGCCAATTGACATTCAGTACTTC. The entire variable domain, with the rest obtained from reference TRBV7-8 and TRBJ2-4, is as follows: GAGVSQSPRYKVAKRGQDVALRCDPISGHVSLFWYQQALGQGPEFLTYFQNEAQLDKSGLPSDRFFAERPEGSVSTLKIQRTQQEDSAVYLCASSLGGGIAGGPIDIQYFGAGTRLSVL.

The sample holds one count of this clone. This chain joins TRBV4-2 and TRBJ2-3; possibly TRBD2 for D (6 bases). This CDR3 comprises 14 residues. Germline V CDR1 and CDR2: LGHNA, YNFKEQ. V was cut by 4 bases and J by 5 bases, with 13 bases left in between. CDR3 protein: CASSPTSWEDTQYF. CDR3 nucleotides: TGTGCCAGCAGCCCAACTAGCTGGGAAGATACGCAGTATTTT.

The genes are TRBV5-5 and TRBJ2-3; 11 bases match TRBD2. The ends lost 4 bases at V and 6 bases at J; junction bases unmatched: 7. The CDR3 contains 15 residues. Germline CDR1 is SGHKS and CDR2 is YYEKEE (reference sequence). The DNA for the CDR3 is TGTGCCAGCAGCGGTAGCGGGAGGGCCGCGGATACGCAGTATTTT. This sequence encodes CASSGSGRAADTQYF.

The CDR3 region is CATSISSYNEQFF. CDR3 nucleotide sequence: TGTGCCACCAGTATCAGCTCCTACAATGAGCAGTTCTTC. V is TRBV15 and J is TRBJ2-1; no reliable D call. The CDR3 extends over 13 amino acids. V lost 6 bases and J lost 0, with 6 bases in between. Germline assignment: CDR1 LNHNV and CDR2 YYDKDF (reference sequence).

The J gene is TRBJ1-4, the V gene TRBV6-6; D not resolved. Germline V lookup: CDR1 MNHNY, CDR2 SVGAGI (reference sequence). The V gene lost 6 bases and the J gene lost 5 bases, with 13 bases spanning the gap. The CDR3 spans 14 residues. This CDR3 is CASSPLIWNEKLFF. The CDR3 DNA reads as TGTGCCAGCAGCCCACTCATATGGAATGAAAAACTGTTTTTT.

CDR3 protein: CASSLLSDNEQFF. CDR3 coding DNA: TGTGCCAGCAGCTTATTGTCTGACAATGAGCAGTTCTTC. The chain has TRBV11-2 and TRBJ2-1, with D hard to call. V lost 2 bases to trimming and J lost 5 bases, with 7 bases between them. CDR1 is SGHAT and CDR2 is FQNNGV in the germline V gene. This CDR3 region has 13 residues.

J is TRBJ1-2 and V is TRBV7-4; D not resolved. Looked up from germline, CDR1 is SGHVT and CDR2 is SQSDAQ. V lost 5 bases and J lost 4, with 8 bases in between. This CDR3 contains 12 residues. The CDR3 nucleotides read TGTGCCAGCAGCCCCGACACCTATGGCTACACCTTC. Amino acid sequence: CASSPDTYGYTF.

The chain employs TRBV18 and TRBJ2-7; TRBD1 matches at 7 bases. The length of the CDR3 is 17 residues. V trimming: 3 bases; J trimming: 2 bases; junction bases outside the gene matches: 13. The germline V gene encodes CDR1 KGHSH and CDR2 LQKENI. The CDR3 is CASSPPKGTDKTYEQYF. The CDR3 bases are TGTGCCAGCTCACCCCCAAAAGGGACAGATAAAACCTACGAGCAGTACTTC.

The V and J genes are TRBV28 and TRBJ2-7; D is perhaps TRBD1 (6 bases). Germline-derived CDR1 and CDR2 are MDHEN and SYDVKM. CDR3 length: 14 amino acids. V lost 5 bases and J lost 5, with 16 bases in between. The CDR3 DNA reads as TGTGCCAGCAGTGTCCAGGGGAATGACGACGAGCAGTACTTC. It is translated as CASSVQGNDDEQYF.

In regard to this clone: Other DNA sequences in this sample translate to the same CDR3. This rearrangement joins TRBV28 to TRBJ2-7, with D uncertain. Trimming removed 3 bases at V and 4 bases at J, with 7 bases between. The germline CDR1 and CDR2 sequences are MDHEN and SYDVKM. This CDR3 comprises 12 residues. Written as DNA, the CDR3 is TGTGCCAGCAGTTTGGGTGGTTACGAGCAGTACTTC. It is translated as CASSLGGYEQYF. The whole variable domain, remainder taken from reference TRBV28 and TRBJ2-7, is DVKVTQSSRYLVKRTGEKVFLECVQDMDHENMFWYRQDPGLGLRLIYFSYDVKMKEKGDIPEGYSVSREKKERFSLILESASTNQTSMYLCASSLGGYEQYFGPGTRLTVT.

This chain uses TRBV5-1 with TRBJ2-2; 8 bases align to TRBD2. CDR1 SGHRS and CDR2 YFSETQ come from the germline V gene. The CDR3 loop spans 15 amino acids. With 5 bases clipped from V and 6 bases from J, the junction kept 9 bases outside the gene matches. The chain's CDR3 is CASSTQREYPGELFF. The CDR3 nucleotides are TGCGCCAGCAGTACGCAGCGGGAGTACCCCGGGGAGCTGTTTTTT. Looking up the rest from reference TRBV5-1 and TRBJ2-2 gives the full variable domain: KAGVTQTPRYLIKTRGQQVTLSCSPISGHRSVSWYQQTPGQGLQFLFEYFSETQRNKGNFPGRFSGRQFSNSRSEMNVSTLELGDSALYLCASSTQREYPGELFFGEGSRLTVL.

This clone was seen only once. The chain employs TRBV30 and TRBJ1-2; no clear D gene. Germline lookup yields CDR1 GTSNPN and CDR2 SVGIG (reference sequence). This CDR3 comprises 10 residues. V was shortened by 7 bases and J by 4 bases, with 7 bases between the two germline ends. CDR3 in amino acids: CASLFYGYTF. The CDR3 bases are TGTGCCTCTTTATTCTATGGCTACACCTTC.

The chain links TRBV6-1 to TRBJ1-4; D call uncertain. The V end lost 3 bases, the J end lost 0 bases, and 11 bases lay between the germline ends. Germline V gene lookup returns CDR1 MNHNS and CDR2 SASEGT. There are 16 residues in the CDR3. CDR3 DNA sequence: TGTGCCAGCAGTGACCACCCAGCTGCAACTAATGAAAAACTGTTTTTT. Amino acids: CASSDHPAATNEKLFF.